These 22 T cell receptor beta chains came from one sample sequenced in a study of response to subunit inactivated influenza vaccine. TCRdb reprocessed the RT-PCR reads via MiXCR and lists one record per CDR3 protein. The table lists 530,000 or so distinct CDR3 sequences, around 25% of them singletons. The sequenced sample was CD4+ T cells sorted from PBMCs, obtained 5 days after vaccination. The receptors come from a middle-aged man who received an inactivated influenza vaccine.

In DNA, the CDR3 is TGTGCCAGCAGTTTAGATTTACGGGGGACAGGGGCCTACGAGCAGTACTTC. As protein: CASSLDLRGTGAYEQYF. The rearrangement joins TRBV12-3 or TRBV12-4 to TRBJ2-7; 10 bases map to TRBD1. The CDR3 is made up of 17 amino acids. V gave up 1 base and J gave up 2 bases; unmatched junction bases: 8.

The V gene is TRBV20-1, the J gene TRBJ2-3, with TRBD2 identical over 9 bases. CDR1 is DFQATT, CDR2 SNEGSKA, per germline (reference sequence). The CDR3 length is 15 residues. J gave up 4 bases and V 3 bases, and 8 bases lay outside the gene matches. This chain's CDR3 is CSARAAGGPSDTQYF. The CDR3, as DNA: TGCAGTGCTAGGGCCGCGGGAGGGCCCTCAGATACGCAGTATTTT.

The V call is TRBV5-5, the J call TRBJ1-1; no firm D call. This CDR3 is 12 amino acids long. Trimming pared 4 bases from V and 4 bases from J, leaving 8 bases between. Looked up from germline, CDR1 is SGHKS and CDR2 is YYEKEE (reference sequence). The chain's CDR3 is CASSLVTTEAFF. The CDR3 nucleotides read TGTGCCAGCAGCCTGGTTACCACTGAAGCTTTCTTT.

V gene TRBV29-1 combines with J gene TRBJ1-3; D is undetermined. This CDR3 is built from 14 residues. Germline V gene sequence: CDR1 SQVTM, CDR2 ANQGSEA. The V end was cut by 3 bases, the J end by 0 bases, with 9 bases between. CDR3 amino acids: CSVERGISGNTIYF. The CDR3 coding sequence is TGCAGCGTTGAGCGCGGCATCTCTGGAAACACCATATATTTT.

This clonotype was seen only a few times. The gene calls are TRBV5-1 and TRBJ2-1; tentatively, D is TRBD1 or TRBD2 (6 bases each). The CDR3 has 18 residues. V lost 4 bases and J lost 4, with 24 bases in between. Germline CDR1 is SGHRS and CDR2 is YFSETQ. The CDR3 protein is CASSRRTATGRGYNEQFF. The CDR3 DNA reads as TGCGCCAGCAGCCGACGGACTGCCACAGGGCGGGGATACAATGAGCAGTTCTTC.

This clonotype was observed a handful of times. The chain carries TRBV12-3 or TRBV12-4 and TRBJ2-7, with 10 bases matching TRBD2. CDR3 length: 14 amino acids. V dropped 5 bases and J dropped 5; count of bases not matched to a gene: 6. CDR3 residues: CASSTGLANNEQYF. The CDR3 coding sequence is TGTGCCAGCAGTACGGGACTAGCGAACAACGAGCAGTACTTC.

This clonotype was found a few times. This rearrangement joins TRBV24-1 to TRBJ2-1, with D possibly matching TRBD1 (6 bases). CDR1 is KGHDR, CDR2 SFDVKD, per germline. V lost 7 bases and J lost 0, with 15 bases in between. This CDR3 is built from 16 residues. The DNA of the CDR3 is TGTGCCACCAGAAGCACGAGGGGGAGCTCCTACAATGAGCAGTTCTTC. This encodes CATRSTRGSSYNEQFF.

The chain has TRBV18 and TRBJ2-5; D not certain. The CDR3 is 16 residues long. In germline, CDR1 is KGHSH, CDR2 LQKENI. Trimming took 4 bases from V and 5 from J, leaving 20 bases between them. DNA of the CDR3: TGTGCCAGCTCACAATCCGAGGTTTTGAGTTGGGAGACCCAGTACTTC. Protein sequence: CASSQSEVLSWETQYF.

Ten or more counts support this clonotype. The rearrangement joins TRBV7-6 to TRBJ2-1, with 7 nucleotides matching TRBD2. Germline V gene sequence: CDR1 SGHVS, CDR2 FNYEAQ. V shed 1 base and J 6 bases; nucleotides not matched to a gene: 0. The CDR3 has 13 residues. The CDR3 DNA sequence: TGTGCCAGCAGCTTAGGCGGGGGCAATGAGCAGTTCTTC. This encodes CASSLGGGNEQFF.

In its sample, this clonotype was seen a few times. The chain recombines TRBV7-6 with TRBJ2-5; D not resolved. CDR1 and CDR2 from the germline V gene are SGHVS and FNYEAQ. The CDR3 runs 14 residues. V was shortened by 1 base and J by 2 bases, with 8 bases between the two germline ends. DNA of the CDR3: TGTGCCAGCAGCTTAGAGCCGGCACAAGAGACCCAGTACTTC. Protein: CASSLEPAQETQYF. The full variable domain, its missing parts supplied by reference TRBV7-6 and TRBJ2-5, is GAGVSQSPRYKVTKRGQDVALRCDPISGHVSLYWYRQALGQGPEFLTYFNYEAQQDKSGLPNDRFSAERPEGSISTLTIQRTEQRDSAMYRCASSLEPAQETQYFGPGTRLLVL.

V and J are TRBV30 and TRBJ1-5; D is uncertain. V was trimmed by 1 base and J by 10 bases, leaving 17 bases between them. CDR1 GTSNPN and CDR2 SVGIG come from the germline V gene (reference sequence). The CDR3 has 14 residues. The CDR3 DNA reads as TGTGCCTGGAGTGGAGAGGTCCTCCGTCATCCCCAGCATTTT. It translates to CAWSGEVLRHPQHF. Variable domain in full (rest from reference TRBV30 and TRBJ1-5): SQTIHQWPATLVQPVGSPLSLECTVEGTSNPNLYWYRQAAGRGLQLLFYSVGIGQISSEVPQNLSASRPQDRQFILSSKKLLLSDSGFYLCAWSGEVLRHPQHFGDGTRLSIL.

The chain is built from TRBV5-1 and TRBJ2-5; 7 nucleotides line up with TRBD1. V dropped 6 bases and J dropped 4; count of bases not matched to a gene: 12. CDR3 size: 15 residues. Germline V lookup: CDR1 SGHRS, CDR2 YFSETQ. This CDR3 is CASNSGTDSLETQYF. The CDR3 bases are TGCGCCAGCAATTCGGGGACAGACTCTCTAGAGACCCAGTACTTC.

The rearrangement uses TRBV2 and TRBJ2-1; possibly TRBD2 for D (5 bases). V was trimmed by 6 bases and J by 5 bases, leaving 14 bases between them. Germline lookup yields CDR1 SNHLY and CDR2 FYNNEI. The CDR3 runs to 14 residues. CDR3 nucleotides: TGTGCCAGCAGGGCAAATACTAGGGACAATGAGCAGTTCTTC. Translation: CASRANTRDNEQFF. Full variable domain (outside the CDR3, taken from reference TRBV2 and TRBJ2-1): EPEVTQTPSHQVTQMGQEVILRCVPISNHLYFYWYRQILGQKVEFLVSFYNNEISEKSEIFDDQFSVERPDGSNFTLKIRSTKLEDSAMYFCASRANTRDNEQFFGPGTRLTVL.

This clonotype appeared many times. J is TRBJ2-3 and V is TRBV7-2; no clear D gene. V lost 0 bases to trimming and J lost 3 bases, with 13 bases between them. CDR3 length: 16 residues. Germline V gives CDR1 SGHTA, CDR2 FQGNSA. The CDR3 protein is CASSLAVGFGTDTQYF. The CDR3 bases are TGTGCCAGCAGCTTAGCGGTCGGTTTTGGGACAGATACGCAGTATTTT.

The chain recombines TRBV6-5 with TRBJ1-3; D uncertain. The CDR3 is made up of 14 amino acids. Trimming cost V 3 bases and J 4 bases, with 10 bases left between them. Germline V lookup: CDR1 MNHEY, CDR2 SVGAGI. The CDR3 protein is CASSYGPAGNTIYF. DNA of the CDR3: TGTGCCAGCAGTTATGGACCAGCGGGAAACACCATATATTTT.

This chain uses TRBV15 with TRBJ2-6; D perhaps matches TRBD2 (5 bases). V dropped 0 bases and J dropped 2 bases, with 11 bases sitting between them. This CDR3 has 17 residues. Germline V gene data show CDR1 as LNHNV and CDR2 as YYDKDF (reference sequence). As DNA, the CDR3 is TGTGCCACCAGCAGAGACCTGCCCGGGACTGGGGCCAACGTCCTGACTTTC. Its translation: CATSRDLPGTGANVLTF.

This clonotype was seen ten or more times. The genes are TRBV3-1 and TRBJ1-6; TRBD1 might be the D (5 bases). The CDR3 has 13 residues. The V end lost 7 bases, the J end lost 7 bases, and 11 bases lay between the germline ends. Germline CDR1 LGHDT, CDR2 YNNKEL (reference sequence). The DNA of the CDR3 is TGTGCCAGCACCGGGACCCCCAATTCACCCCTCCACTTT. Its translation is CASTGTPNSPLHF.

This sequence joins TRBV6-5 and TRBJ2-2; unclear D gene. V lost 0 bases and J lost 8, with 13 bases in between. The CDR3 loop spans 15 amino acids. The germline V gene encodes CDR1 MNHEY and CDR2 SVGAGI. CDR3 coding DNA: TGTGCCAGCAGTTACTCGGTCGTAACCCGGGGGGAGCTGTTTTTT. It encodes CASSYSVVTRGELFF.

V usage is TRBV20-1 and J usage is TRBJ2-1; 8 bases match TRBD1. The CDR3 has 13 amino acids. V lost 3 bases, J lost 5 bases, and 3 bases stayed unmatched. Germline-derived CDR1 and CDR2 are DFQATT and SNEGSKA (reference sequence). Written as DNA, the CDR3 is TGCAGTGCTAGTACAGGGGGAAACAATGAGCAGTTCTTC. This sequence encodes CSASTGGNNEQFF.

The chain couples TRBV19 to TRBJ1-6, with 10 bases aligning to TRBD1. Per the germline V gene, CDR1 is LNHDA and CDR2 is SQIVND (reference sequence). V was pared by 4 bases and J by 6 bases, with 3 bases of the junction left unmatched. The CDR3 has 15 residues. Written as DNA, the CDR3 is TGTGCCAGTAGTAGCCGGACAGGGGGTAATTCACCCCTCCACTTT. Encoded protein: CASSSRTGGNSPLHF.

This clonotype was seen only a few times. V and J are TRBV18 and TRBJ2-7; tentatively, D is TRBD2 (5 bases). Germline-derived CDR1 and CDR2 are KGHSH and LQKENI. The CDR3 runs 14 residues. The germline V and J ends were trimmed by 3 bases and 4 bases, with 13 bases remaining between them. This CDR3 reads CASSPRAASYEQYF. The CDR3 DNA reads TGTGCCAGCTCACCGCGGGCAGCTTCTTACGAGCAGTACTTC.

The rearrangement uses TRBV5-1 and TRBJ2-7; a weak D match, TRBD1 (6 bases). The germline V and J ends were trimmed by 2 bases and 5 bases, with 8 bases remaining between them. This CDR3 spans 12 amino acids. Germline V gene sequence: CDR1 SGHRS, CDR2 YFSETQ. The CDR3 nucleotides are TGCGCCAGCAGCTTCCGGGACAACGAGCAGTACTTC. Its translation: CASSFRDNEQYF.